The 10 T cell receptor beta chains in this list originate from one sample, sequenced in a study of blood T cell repertoires in COVID-19. The data were produced by immunoSEQ multiplex PCR, yet TCRdb's version contains in-frame clones alone and is incomplete. In the table there are about 59,000 clones, approximately 78% of which are singletons. The specimen was peripheral blood. The receptors come from a man aged 80 or over with acute or convalescent COVID-19.

This clone has only a few counts. This chain links TRBV27 with TRBJ1-1; weak D call: TRBD1 (6 bases). The CDR3 totals 15 residues. The V gene's germline CDR1 is MNHEY and CDR2 SMNVEV (reference sequence). V lost 4 bases, J lost 1 base, and 13 bases lay in between. CDR3: CASSSTGLANTEAFF. The CDR3 DNA sequence: TGTGCCAGCAGTTCGACAGGTTTGGCGAACACTGAAGCTTTCTTT.

This sequence joins TRBV6-4 and TRBJ1-2; D gene unclear. The V end lost 7 bases, the J end lost 6 bases, and 12 bases lay between the germline ends. Germline CDR1 and CDR2: MRHNA and SNTAGT. The CDR3 sequence is 12 residues long. In DNA, the CDR3 is TGTGCCAGCAAGGGAGGCGGGAATGGCTACACCTTC. It is translated as CASKGGGNGYTF.

J is TRBJ1-2 and V is TRBV5-1, with 10 bases lining up with TRBD1. This CDR3 is built from 14 residues. V lost 0 bases, J lost 6 bases, and 2 bases stayed unmatched. Germline V lookup: CDR1 SGHRS, CDR2 YFSETQ. This CDR3 reads CASSLGQGAHGYTF. The CDR3 DNA sequence: TGCGCCAGCAGCTTGGGACAGGGGGCGCATGGCTACACCTTC. The full variable domain, its missing parts supplied by reference TRBV5-1 and TRBJ1-2, is KAGVTQTPRYLIKTRGQQVTLSCSPISGHRSVSWYQQTPGQGLQFLFEYFSETQRNKGNFPGRFSGRQFSNSRSEMNVSTLELGDSALYLCASSLGQGAHGYTFGSGTRLTVV.

This chain connects TRBV15 to TRBJ2-5; perhaps TRBD1 as D (6 bases). Germline V gene data show CDR1 as LNHNV and CDR2 as YYDKDF (reference sequence). This CDR3 has 15 residues. V was trimmed by 0 bases and J by 3 bases, leaving 11 bases between them. CDR3 DNA: TGTGCCACCAGCAGAGATCGGTCAGGGGAAGAGACCCAGTACTTC. Protein sequence: CATSRDRSGEETQYF. Based on the CDR3 plus reference TRBV15 and TRBJ2-5, the full variable domain is DAMVIQNPRYQVTQFGKPVTLSCSQTLNHNVMYWYQQKSSQAPKLLFHYYDKDFNNEADTPDNFQSRRPNTSFCFLDIRSPGLGDTAMYLCATSRDRSGEETQYFGPGTRLLVL.

The rearrangement joins TRBV20-1 to TRBJ2-4; D is perhaps TRBD1 (6 bases). Trimming cost V 3 bases and J 0 bases, with 12 bases left between them. The CDR3 covers 15 residues. CDR1 and CDR2 from the germline V gene are DFQATT and SNEGSKA (reference sequence). The CDR3 nucleotides are TGCAGTGCTAGTGGGGGCGCTATAGCCAAAAACATTCAGTACTTC. Amino acid sequence: CSASGGAIAKNIQYF.

The rearrangement links TRBV7-6 to TRBJ2-1; a possible D gene is TRBD1 (6 bases). Germline lookup yields CDR1 SGHVS and CDR2 FNYEAQ. CDR3 length: 14 residues. Between the trimmed V and J ends, which lost 0 bases and 10 bases, there was a span of 13 bases. CDR3 nucleotides: TGTGCCAGCAGCTTAGCCGGGGCCCAGGGGGAGCAGTTCTTC. It encodes CASSLAGAQGEQFF.

This sequence joins TRBV7-2 and TRBJ2-3, with 9 bases aligning to TRBD2. V lost 4 bases to trimming and J lost 5 bases; unmatched junction nucleotides: 13. Germline V gene lookup returns CDR1 SGHTA and CDR2 FQGNSA. The CDR3 contains 17 residues. The CDR3 nucleotides read TGTGCCAGCAGCTCAACCTTGACTAGCGGCCGCCAAGATACGCAGTATTTT. Residues: CASSSTLTSGRQDTQYF.

The chain couples TRBV27 to TRBJ2-1; 12 positions match TRBD2. Germline V CDR1 and CDR2: MNHEY, SMNVEV (reference sequence). The CDR3 loop spans 19 amino acids. Germline trimming cut 0 bases from V and 7 bases from J; bases unmatched to any gene: 13. The CDR3 nucleotides are TGTGCCAGCAGTTTATCGTTTATGGTTACTAGCGGGAGGCGGAATGAGCAGTTCTTC. This gives the protein CASSLSFMVTSGRRNEQFF.

Written as DNA, the CDR3 is TGTGCCAGTAGTACTAAGGGGTTTCGGAATAATGAAAAACTGTTTTTT. The encoded protein is CASSTKGFRNNEKLFF. V usage is TRBV19 and J usage is TRBJ1-4, with D possibly TRBD1 on 5 matching bases. V lost 4 bases, J lost 4 bases, and 16 bases lay in between. CDR1 and CDR2 (germline): LNHDA, SQIVND (reference sequence). This CDR3 spans 16 amino acids.

V gene TRBV6-1 combines with J gene TRBJ1-6; D is uncertain. Germline lookup yields CDR1 MNHNS and CDR2 SASEGT. V lost 3 bases to trimming and J lost 3 bases, with 6 bases between them. The CDR3 sequence is 14 residues long. The DNA for the CDR3 is TGTGCCAGCAGTGACAGTTTCTATAATTCACCCCTCCACTTT. This gives the protein CASSDSFYNSPLHF.